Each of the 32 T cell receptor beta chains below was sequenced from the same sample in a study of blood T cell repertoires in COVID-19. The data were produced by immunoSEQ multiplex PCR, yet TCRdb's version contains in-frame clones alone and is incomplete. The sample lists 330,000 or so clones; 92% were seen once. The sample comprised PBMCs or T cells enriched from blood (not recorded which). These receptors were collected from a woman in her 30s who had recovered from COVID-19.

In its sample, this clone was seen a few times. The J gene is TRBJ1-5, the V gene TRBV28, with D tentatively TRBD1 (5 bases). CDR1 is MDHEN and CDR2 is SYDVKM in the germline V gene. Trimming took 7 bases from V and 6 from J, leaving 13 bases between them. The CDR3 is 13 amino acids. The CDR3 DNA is TGTGCCAGCACCGAACGGGGGAGTCAGCCCCAGCATTTT. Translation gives CASTERGSQPQHF.

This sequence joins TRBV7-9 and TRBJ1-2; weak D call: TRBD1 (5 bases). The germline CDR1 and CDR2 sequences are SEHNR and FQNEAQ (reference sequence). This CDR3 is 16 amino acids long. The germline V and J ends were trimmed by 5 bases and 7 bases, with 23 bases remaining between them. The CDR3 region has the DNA TGTGCCAGCAGCCAAGGCGGGGGTAATGCTGTTCGTGGCTACACCTTC. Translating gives CASSQGGGNAVRGYTF.

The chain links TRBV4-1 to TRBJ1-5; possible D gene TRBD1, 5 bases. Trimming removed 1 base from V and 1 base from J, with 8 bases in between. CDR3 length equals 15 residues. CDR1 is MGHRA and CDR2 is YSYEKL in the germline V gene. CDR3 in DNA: TGCGCCAGCAGCCAAGTACCAGGGAGCAATCAGCCCCAGCATTTT. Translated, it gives CASSQVPGSNQPQHF.

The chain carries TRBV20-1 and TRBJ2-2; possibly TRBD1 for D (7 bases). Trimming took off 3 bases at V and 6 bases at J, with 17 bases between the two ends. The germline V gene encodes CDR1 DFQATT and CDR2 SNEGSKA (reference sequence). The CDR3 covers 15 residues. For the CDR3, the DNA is TGCAGTGCTAGTCAGGGGGGCCTAGTCGCCGGGGAGCTGTTTTTT. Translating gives CSASQGGLVAGELFF.

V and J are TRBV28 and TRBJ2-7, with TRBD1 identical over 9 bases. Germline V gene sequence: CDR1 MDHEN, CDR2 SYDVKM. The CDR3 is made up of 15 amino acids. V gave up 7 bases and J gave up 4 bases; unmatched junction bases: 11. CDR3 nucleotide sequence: TGTGCCAGCACCCAATCTCGGGACAGGGAATACGAGCAGTACTTC. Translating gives CASTQSRDREYEQYF.

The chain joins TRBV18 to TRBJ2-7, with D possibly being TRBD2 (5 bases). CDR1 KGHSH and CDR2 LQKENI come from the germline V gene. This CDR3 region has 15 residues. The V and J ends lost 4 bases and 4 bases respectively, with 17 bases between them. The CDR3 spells CASSQNGLHQYEQYF. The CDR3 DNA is TGTGCCAGCTCACAGAATGGACTCCACCAATACGAGCAGTACTTC. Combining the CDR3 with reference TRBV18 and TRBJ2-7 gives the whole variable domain NAGVMQNPRHLVRRRGQEARLRCSPMKGHSHVYWYRQLPEEGLKFMVYLQKENIIDESGMPKERFSAEFPKEGPSILRIQQVVRGDSAAYFCASSQNGLHQYEQYFGPGTRLTVT.

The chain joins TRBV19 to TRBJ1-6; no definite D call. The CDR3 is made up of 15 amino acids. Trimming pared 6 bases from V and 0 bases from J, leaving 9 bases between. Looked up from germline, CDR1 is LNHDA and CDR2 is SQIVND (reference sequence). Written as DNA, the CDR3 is TGTGCCAGTAGACAGTTTTTCTCCTATAATTCACCCCTCCACTTT. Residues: CASRQFFSYNSPLHF.

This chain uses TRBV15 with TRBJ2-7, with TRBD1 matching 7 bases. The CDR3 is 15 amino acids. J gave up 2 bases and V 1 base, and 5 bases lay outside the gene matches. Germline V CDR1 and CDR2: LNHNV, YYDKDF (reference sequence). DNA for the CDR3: TGTGCCACCAGCAGAGCGACAGGGTCGGCCTACGAGCAGTACTTC. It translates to CATSRATGSAYEQYF.

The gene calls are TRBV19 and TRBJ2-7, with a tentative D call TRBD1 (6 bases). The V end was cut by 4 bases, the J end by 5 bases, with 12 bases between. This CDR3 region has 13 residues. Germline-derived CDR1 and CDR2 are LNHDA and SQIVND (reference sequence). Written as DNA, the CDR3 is TGTGCCAGTAGTACAGGGGTTGGAGACGAGCAGTACTTC. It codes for CASSTGVGDEQYF.

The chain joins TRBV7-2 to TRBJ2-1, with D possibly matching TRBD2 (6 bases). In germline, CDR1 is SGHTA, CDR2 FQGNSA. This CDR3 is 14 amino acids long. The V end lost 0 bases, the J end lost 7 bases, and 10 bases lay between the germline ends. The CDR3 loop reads CASSLAGLANEQFF. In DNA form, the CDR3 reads TGTGCCAGCAGCTTAGCAGGGCTAGCGAATGAGCAGTTCTTC.

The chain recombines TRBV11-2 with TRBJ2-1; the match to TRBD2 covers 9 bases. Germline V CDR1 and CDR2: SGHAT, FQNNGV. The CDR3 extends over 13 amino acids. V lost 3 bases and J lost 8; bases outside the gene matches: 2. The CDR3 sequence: CASSFLAGDEQFF. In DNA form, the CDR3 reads TGTGCCAGCAGCTTCTTAGCGGGGGATGAGCAGTTCTTC.

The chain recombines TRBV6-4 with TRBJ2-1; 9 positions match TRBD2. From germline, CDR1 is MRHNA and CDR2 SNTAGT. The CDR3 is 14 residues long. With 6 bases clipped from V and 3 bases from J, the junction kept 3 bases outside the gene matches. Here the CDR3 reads CASSLAGNYNEQFF. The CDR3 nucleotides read TGTGCCAGCAGCCTAGCGGGAAACTACAATGAGCAGTTCTTC.

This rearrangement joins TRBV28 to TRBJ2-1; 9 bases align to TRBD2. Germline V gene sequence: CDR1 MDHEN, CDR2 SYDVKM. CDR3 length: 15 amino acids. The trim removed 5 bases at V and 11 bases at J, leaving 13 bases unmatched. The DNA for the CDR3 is TGTGCCAGCAGTCCCTGGGGAGGACTAGCGACCCAGCAGTTCTTC. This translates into CASSPWGGLATQQFF.

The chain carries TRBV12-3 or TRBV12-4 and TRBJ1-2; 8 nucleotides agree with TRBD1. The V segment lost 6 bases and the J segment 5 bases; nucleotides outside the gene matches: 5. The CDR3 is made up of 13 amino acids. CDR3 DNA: TGTGCCAGCAGCCCGGGACAGGTTTATGGCTACACCTTC. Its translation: CASSPGQVYGYTF.

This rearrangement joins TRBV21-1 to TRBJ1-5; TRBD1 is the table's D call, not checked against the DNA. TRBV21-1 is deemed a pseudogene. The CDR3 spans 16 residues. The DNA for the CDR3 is TGTGCCAGCAGCAGAAGGACAGACTTTAGCAATCAGCCCCAGCATTTT. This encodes CASSRRTDFSNQPQHF.

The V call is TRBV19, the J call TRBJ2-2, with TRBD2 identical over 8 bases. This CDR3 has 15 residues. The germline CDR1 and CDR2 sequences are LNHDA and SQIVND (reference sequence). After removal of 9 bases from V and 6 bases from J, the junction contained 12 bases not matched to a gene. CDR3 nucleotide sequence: TGTGCCAGCGGGGGTGGCGGGAGGAATCCCGGGGAGCTGTTTTTT. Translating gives CASGGGGRNPGELFF.

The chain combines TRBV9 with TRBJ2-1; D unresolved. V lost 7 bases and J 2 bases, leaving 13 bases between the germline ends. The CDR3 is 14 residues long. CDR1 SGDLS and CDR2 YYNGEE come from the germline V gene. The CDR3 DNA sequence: TGTGCCAGCGCCCGTGGCTCCCCCTACAATGAGCAGTTCTTC. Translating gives CASARGSPYNEQFF.

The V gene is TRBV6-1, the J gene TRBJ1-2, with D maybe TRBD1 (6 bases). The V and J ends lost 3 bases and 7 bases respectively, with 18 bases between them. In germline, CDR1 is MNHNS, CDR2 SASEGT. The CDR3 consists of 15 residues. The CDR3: CASSERGRGARGYTF. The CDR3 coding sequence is TGTGCCAGCAGTGAGAGGGGCCGGGGGGCGCGTGGCTACACCTTC.

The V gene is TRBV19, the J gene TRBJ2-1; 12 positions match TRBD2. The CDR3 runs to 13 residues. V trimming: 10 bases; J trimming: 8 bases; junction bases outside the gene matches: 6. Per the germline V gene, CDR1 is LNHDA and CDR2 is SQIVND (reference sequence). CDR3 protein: CATARLAGDEQFF. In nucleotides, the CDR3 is TGTGCCACCGCACGACTAGCGGGGGATGAGCAGTTCTTC.

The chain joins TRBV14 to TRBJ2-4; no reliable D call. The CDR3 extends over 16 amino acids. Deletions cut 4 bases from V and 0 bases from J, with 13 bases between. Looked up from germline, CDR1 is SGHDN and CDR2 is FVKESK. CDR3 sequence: CASSPGRYLAKNIQYF. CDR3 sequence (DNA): TGTGCCAGCAGCCCTGGCAGATACCTAGCCAAAAACATTCAGTACTTC.

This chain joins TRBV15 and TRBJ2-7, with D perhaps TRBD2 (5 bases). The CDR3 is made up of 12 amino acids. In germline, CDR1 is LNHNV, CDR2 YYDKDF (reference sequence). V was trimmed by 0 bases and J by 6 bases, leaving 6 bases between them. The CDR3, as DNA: TGTGCCACCAGCAGAGATCGGGGCGAGCAGTACTTC. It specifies CATSRDRGEQYF.

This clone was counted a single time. The CDR3 is CASSPYPSSYNEQFF. The CDR3 DNA follows: TGTGCCAGCAGTCCCTACCCGAGCTCCTACAATGAGCAGTTCTTC. The chain has TRBV28 and TRBJ2-1; D is ambiguous. V lost 5 bases, J lost 0 bases, and 11 bases lay in between. CDR3 size: 15 residues. Germline CDR1 MDHEN, CDR2 SYDVKM.

The CDR3 DNA reads TGTGCCAGCAGCTTAGAGGTAATTAGCGGGGCGTACAATGAGCAGTTCTTC. Translation: CASSLEVISGAYNEQFF. The chain combines TRBV7-2 with TRBJ2-1; TRBD2 agrees at 8 bases. Germline V gives CDR1 SGHTA, CDR2 FQGNSA. This CDR3 has 17 amino acids. J lost 4 bases, V lost 1 base, and 9 bases had no gene match.

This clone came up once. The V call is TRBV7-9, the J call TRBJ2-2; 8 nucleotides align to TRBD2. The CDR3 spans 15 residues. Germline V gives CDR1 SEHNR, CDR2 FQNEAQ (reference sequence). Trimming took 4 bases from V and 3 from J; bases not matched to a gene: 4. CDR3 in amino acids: CASSYAGGYTGELFF. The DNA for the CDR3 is TGTGCCAGCAGCTACGCGGGGGGTTACACCGGGGAGCTGTTTTTT.

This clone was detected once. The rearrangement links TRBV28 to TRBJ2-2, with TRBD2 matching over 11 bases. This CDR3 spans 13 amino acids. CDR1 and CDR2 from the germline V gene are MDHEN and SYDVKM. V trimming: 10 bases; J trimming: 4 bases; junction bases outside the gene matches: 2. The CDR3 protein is CATTSGGTGELFF. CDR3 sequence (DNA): TGTGCCACCACTAGCGGGGGCACCGGGGAGCTGTTTTTT.

CDR3 protein: CASSPPGDIYNEQFF. The DNA of the CDR3 is TGTGCCAGCTCACCACCGGGAGACATTTACAATGAGCAGTTCTTC. V and J are TRBV18 and TRBJ2-1; TRBD2 might be the D (5 bases). V was shortened by 0 bases and J by 4 bases, with 10 bases between the two germline ends. The CDR3 length is 15 residues. Germline CDR1 KGHSH, CDR2 LQKENI.

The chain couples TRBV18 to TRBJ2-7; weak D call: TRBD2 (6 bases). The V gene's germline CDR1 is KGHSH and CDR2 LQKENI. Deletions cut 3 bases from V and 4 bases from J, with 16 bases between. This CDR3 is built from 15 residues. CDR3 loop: CASSPRLGGSYEQYF. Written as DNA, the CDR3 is TGTGCCAGCTCACCTAGGTTGGGAGGATCATACGAGCAGTACTTC.

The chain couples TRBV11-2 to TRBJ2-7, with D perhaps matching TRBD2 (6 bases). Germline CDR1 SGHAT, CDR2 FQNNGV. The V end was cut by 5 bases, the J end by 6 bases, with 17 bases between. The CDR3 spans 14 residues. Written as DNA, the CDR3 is TGTGCCAGCAGCCTCATGGAGGGGAGTTTCGAGCAGTACTTC. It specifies CASSLMEGSFEQYF.

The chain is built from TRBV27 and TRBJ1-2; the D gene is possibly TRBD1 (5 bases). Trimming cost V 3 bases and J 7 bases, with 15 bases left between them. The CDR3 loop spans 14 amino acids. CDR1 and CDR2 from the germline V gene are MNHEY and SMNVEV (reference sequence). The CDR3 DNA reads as TGTGCCAGCAGTTTTATTTCCACAGGTGGTGGCTACACCTTC. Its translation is CASSFISTGGGYTF.

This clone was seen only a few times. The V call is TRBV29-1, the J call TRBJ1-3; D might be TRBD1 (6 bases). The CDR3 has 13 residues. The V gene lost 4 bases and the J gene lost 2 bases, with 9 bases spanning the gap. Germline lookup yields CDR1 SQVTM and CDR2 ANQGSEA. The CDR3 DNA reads TGCAGCGTTGCCGAGGGGGCTGGAAACACCATATATTTT. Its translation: CSVAEGAGNTIYF.

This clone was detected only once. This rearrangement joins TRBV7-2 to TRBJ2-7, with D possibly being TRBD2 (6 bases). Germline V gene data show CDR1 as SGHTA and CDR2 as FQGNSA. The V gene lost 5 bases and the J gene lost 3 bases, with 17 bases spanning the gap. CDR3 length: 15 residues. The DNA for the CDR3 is TGTGCCAGCAGCCCGGGCGGGACGGCCTTCTACGAGCAGTACTTC. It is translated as CASSPGGTAFYEQYF.

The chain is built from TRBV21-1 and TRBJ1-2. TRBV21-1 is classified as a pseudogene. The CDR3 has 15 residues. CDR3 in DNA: TGTGCCAGCAGCAAAGAGCCGGAGACGTTATATGGCTACACCTTC. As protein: CASSKEPETLYGYTF.